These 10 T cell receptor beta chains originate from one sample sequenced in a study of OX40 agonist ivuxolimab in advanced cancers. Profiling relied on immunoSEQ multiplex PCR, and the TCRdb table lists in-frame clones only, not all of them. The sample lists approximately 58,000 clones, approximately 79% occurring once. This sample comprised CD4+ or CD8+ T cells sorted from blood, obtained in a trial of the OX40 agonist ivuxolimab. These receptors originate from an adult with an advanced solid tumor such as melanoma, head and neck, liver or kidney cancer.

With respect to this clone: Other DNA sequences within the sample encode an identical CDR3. CDR3 region: CASSEGLAGYNEQFF. The CDR3 DNA sequence: TGTGCCAGCAGTGAGGGTCTAGCGGGATACAATGAGCAGTTCTTC. The genes are TRBV2 and TRBJ2-1; 9 bases match TRBD2. Germline CDR1 reads SNHLY; CDR2 reads FYNNEI. The CDR3 has 15 amino acids. V lost 3 bases and J lost 4; bases outside the gene matches: 4.

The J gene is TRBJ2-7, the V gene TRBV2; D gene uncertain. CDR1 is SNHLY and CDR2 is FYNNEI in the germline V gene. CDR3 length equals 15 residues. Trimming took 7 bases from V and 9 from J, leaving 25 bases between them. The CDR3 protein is CASNPSGGSIPRQYF. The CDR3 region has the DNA TGTGCCAGCAACCCCTCCGGCGGCAGTATCCCGAGGCAGTACTTC.

The CDR3 DNA sequence: TGTGCCAGCAGCGTTTCAGGGACCCCGAATCAGCCCCAGCATTTT. It codes for CASSVSGTPNQPQHF. The J gene is TRBJ1-5, the V gene TRBV9, with D maybe TRBD1 (5 bases). The V gene lost 2 bases and the J gene lost 4 bases, with 13 bases spanning the gap. This CDR3 is built from 15 residues. Per the germline V gene, CDR1 is SGDLS and CDR2 is YYNGEE.

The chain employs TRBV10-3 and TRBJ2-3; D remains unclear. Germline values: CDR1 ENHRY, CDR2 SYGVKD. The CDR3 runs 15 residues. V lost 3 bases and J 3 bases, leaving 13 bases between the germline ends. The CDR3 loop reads CAISESAPRTDTQYF. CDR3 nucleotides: TGTGCCATCAGTGAATCGGCCCCACGTACAGATACGCAGTATTTT.

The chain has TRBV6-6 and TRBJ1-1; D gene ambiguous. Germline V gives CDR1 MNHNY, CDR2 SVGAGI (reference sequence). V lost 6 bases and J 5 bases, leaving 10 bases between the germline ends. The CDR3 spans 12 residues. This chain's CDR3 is CASSEHGTEAFF. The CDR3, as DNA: TGTGCCAGCAGCGAACATGGGACTGAAGCTTTCTTT.

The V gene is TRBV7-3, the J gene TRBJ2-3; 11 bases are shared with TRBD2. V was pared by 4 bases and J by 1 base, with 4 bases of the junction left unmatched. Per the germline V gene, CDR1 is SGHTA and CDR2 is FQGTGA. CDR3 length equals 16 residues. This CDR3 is CASSSIAGGRTDTQYF. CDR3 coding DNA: TGTGCCAGCAGCTCCATAGCGGGGGGGCGCACAGATACGCAGTATTTT.

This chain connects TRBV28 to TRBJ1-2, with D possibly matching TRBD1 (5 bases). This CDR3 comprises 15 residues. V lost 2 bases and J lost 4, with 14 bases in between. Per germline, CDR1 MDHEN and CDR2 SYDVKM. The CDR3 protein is CASSLGGLRGYGYTF. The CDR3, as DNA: TGTGCCAGCAGTTTAGGAGGTTTGAGGGGCTATGGCTACACCTTC.

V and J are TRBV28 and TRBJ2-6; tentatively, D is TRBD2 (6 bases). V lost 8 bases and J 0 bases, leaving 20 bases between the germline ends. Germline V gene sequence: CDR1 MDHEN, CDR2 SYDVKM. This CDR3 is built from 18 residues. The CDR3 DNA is TGTGCCAGCGGGGGAGGTGGTTTGGAAAGCTCTGGGGCCAACGTCCTGACTTTC. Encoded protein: CASGGGGLESSGANVLTF. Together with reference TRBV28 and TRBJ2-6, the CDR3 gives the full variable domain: DVKVTQSSRYLVKRTGEKVFLECVQDMDHENMFWYRQDPGLGLRLIYFSYDVKMKEKGDIPEGYSVSREKKERFSLILESASTNQTSMYLCASGGGGLESSGANVLTFGAGSRLTVL.

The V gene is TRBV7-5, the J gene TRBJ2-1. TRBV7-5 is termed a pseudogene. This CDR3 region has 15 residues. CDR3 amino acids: CARSQPGPPGNEQFF. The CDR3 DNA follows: TGTGCCAGAAGCCAGCCGGGACCCCCGGGGAATGAGCAGTTCTTC.

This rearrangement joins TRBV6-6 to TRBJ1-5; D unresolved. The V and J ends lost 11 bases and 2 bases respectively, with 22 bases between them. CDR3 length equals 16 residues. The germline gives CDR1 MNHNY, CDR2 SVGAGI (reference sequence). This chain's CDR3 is CAVKPDGFLRNQPQHF. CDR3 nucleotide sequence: TGTGCCGTAAAACCGGACGGCTTTTTGCGCAATCAGCCCCAGCATTTT.